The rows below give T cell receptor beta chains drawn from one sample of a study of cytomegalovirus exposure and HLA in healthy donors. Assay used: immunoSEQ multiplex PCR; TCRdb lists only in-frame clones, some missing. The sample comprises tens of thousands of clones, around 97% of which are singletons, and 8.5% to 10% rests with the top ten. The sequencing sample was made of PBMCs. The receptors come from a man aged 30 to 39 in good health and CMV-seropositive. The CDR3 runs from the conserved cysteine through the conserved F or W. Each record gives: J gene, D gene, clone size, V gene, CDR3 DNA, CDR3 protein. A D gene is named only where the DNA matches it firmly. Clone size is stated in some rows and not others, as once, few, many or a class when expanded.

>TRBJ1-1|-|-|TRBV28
TGTGCCAGCAGTTTATTCGGGGGGCAGAACACTGAAGCTTTCTTT
CASSLFGGQNTEAFF
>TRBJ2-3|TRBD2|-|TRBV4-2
TGTGCCAGCAGCCAAGATGAAAGCTCTAGCGGGAGGACGGATACGCAGTATTTT
CASSQDESSSGRTDTQYF
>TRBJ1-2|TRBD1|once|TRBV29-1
TGCAGCGCCCGTGGTGACAGGGTAGAGAGTGGCTACACCTTC
CSARGDRVESGYTF
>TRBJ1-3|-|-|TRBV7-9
TGTGCCAGCACGCTTACCGTGGGCCCTGGAAACACCATATATTTT
CASTLTVGPGNTIYF
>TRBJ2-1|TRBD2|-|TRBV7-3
TGTGCCAGCAGCTTAGCGGGAGGCCCCAATGAGCAGTTCTTC
CASSLAGGPNEQFF
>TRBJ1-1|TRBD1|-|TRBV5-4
TGTGCCAGCAGCTACGAACCGAGTCGGGCAGGGGGCACTGAAGCTTTCTTT
CASSYEPSRAGGTEAFF
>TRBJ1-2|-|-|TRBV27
TGTGCCAGCAAACCGGCGGGGGAAAACTATGGCTACACCTTC
CASKPAGENYGYTF
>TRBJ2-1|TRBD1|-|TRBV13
TGTGCCAGCAGCCCGGACAGGGCCGGTACGCAGTTCTTC
CASSPDRAGTQFF
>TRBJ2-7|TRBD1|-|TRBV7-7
TGTGCTAGCAGCTTAAACACAGGGGAGCTTTCCGAGCAGTACTTC
CASSLNTGELSEQYF
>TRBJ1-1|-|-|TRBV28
TGTGCCAGCAGTTCGGGGGTCACTGAAGCTTTCTTT
CASSSGVTEAFF
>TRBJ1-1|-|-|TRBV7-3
TGTGCCAGCAGCTTAGGGGGACTCATGAACACTGAAGCTTTCTTT
CASSLGGLMNTEAFF
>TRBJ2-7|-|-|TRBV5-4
TGTGCCAGCAGCTTGGCGGGGGACAGTCCCTACGAGCAGTACTTC
CASSLAGDSPYEQYF
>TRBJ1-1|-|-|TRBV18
TGTGCCAGCTCACCGTCACAGGGTAACACTGAAGCTTTCTTT
CASSPSQGNTEAFF
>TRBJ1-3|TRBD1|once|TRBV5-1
TGCGCCAGCAGCTTTGGGACAGGGACCTCTGGAAACACCATATATTTT
CASSFGTGTSGNTIYF
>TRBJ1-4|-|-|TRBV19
TGTGCCAGTAGTATATCCAGGGTTGGTGAAAAACTGTTTTTT
CASSISRVGEKLFF
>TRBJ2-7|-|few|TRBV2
TGTGCCAGCACCCTAGTCGAGCAGTACTTC
CASTLVEQYF
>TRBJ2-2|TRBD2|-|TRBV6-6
TGTGCCAGCAGACCTAGCGGGAGGGCCAACACCGGGGAGCTGTTTTTT
CASRPSGRANTGELFF
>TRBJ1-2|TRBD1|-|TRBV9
TGTGCCAGCAGCGTAGATCCGGGGACAGATGGCTACACCTTC
CASSVDPGTDGYTF
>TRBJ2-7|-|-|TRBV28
TGTGCCAGCACCTCTGCGGGCTACGAGCAGTACTTC
CASTSAGYEQYF
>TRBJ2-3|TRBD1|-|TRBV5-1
TGCGCCAGCAGCCATGGGACAGGGCAATCAGATACGCAGTATTTT
CASSHGTGQSDTQYF
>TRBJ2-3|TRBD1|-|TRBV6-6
TGTGCCAGCACCGGGACAGGTCTTTTGATGGATACGCAGTATTTT
CASTGTGLLMDTQYF
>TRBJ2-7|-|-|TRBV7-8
TGTGCCAGCAGCCAAGACACCCTCTACGAGCAGTACTTC
CASSQDTLYEQYF
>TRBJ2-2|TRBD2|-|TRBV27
TGTGCCAGCACCTTCCGACTAGCGGGAGGGGTGGGGGAGCTGTTTTTT
CASTFRLAGGVGELFF
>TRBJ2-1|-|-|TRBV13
TGTGCCAGCAACTCCGACGGGGAAAACTCTAACAATGAGCAGTTCTTC
CASNSDGENSNNEQFF
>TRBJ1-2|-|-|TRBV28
TGTGCCAGCAGCCCAGGGGATTATGGCTACACCTTC
CASSPGDYGYTF
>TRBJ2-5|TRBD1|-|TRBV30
TGTGCCTGGGGACAGGGGTTTGAGACCCAGTACTTC
CAWGQGFETQYF
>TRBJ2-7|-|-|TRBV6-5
TGTGCCAGCAGTTACGACAGCTCCTACGAGCAGTACTTC
CASSYDSSYEQYF
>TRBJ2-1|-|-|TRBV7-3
TGTGCCAGCAGCTTACGAGGGACCTACAATGAGCAGTTCTTC
CASSLRGTYNEQFF
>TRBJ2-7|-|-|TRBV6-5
TGTGCCAGCAGTTACTCGGCCGGGACACCCTCCTACGAGCAGTACTTC
CASSYSAGTPSYEQYF
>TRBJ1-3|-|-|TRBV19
TGTGCCAGTAGTATAGGTTCCCAGAAAGGAAACACCATATATTTT
CASSIGSQKGNTIYF
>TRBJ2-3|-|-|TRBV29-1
TGCAGCGCCTGCACAGATACGCAGTATTTT
CSACTDTQYF
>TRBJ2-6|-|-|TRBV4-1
TGCGCCAGCAGCCAAGTTCACAGTTCTTCTGGGGCCAACGTCCTGACTTTC
CASSQVHSSSGANVLTF
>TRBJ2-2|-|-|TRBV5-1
TGCGCCAGCAGCTTAACAGTCACCGGGGAGCTGTTTTTT
CASSLTVTGELFF
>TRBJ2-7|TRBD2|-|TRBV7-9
TGTGCCAGCAGTTCCCCGGGACTAGCGGGACACGAGCAGTACTTC
CASSSPGLAGHEQYF
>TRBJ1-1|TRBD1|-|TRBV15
TGTGCCACCAGCAGAGAGAGGGACAGGAACACTGAAGCTTTCTTT
CATSRERDRNTEAFF
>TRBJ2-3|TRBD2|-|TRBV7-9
TGTGCCAGCAGCTCCGGACTAGCGGGACGTAATACGCAGTATTTT
CASSSGLAGRNTQYF
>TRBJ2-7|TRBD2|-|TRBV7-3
TGTGCCAGCAGCTTATACGGGAGGTCCTCCTACGAGCAGTACTTC
CASSLYGRSSYEQYF
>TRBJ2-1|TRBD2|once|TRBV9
TGTGCCAGCAGCGTAGCGCTAGCGGGAGGGCCGTCCTACAATGAGCAGTTCTTC
CASSVALAGGPSYNEQFF
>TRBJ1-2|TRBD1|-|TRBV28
TGTGCCAGCAGTCCCGGACAGGGGGGAGGTGGCTACACCTTC
CASSPGQGGGGYTF
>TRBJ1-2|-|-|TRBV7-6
TGTGCCAGCAGCCTCAGCCCGCCCTCTAAACAGGGATATGGCTACACCTTC
CASSLSPPSKQGYGYTF
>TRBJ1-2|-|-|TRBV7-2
TGTGCCAGCAGCCCAAACTCCCGGACACCCAACTATGGCTACACCTTC
CASSPNSRTPNYGYTF
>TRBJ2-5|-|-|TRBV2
TGTGCCAGCAGTGTGTGGCAGGGAGGCGAGACCCAGTACTTC
CASSVWQGGETQYF
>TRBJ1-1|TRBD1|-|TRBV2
TGTGCCACCGCCCGAGGTCCAGGGGGTCATAACACTGAAGCTTTCTTT
CATARGPGGHNTEAFF
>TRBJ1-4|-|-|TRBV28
TGTGCCAGCAGTTTTTTTGGGGACTCCAATGAAAAACTGTTTTTT
CASSFFGDSNEKLFF
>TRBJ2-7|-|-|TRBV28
TGTGCCAGCAGTCTAAGACAGATAACCTCCTACGAGCAGTACTTC
CASSLRQITSYEQYF
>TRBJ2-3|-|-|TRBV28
TGTGCCAGCAGTTCTATAGCCCCCTTGGCGGGGACAGATACGCAGTATTTT
CASSSIAPLAGTDTQYF
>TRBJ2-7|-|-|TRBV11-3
TGTGCCAGCAGCTTAAGGCGGGACCCTTCTATGCACGAGCAGTACTTC
CASSLRRDPSMHEQYF
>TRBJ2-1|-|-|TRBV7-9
TGTGCCAGCAGCTCTCGGGAAGGCAGGAACAATGAGCAGTTCTTC
CASSSREGRNNEQFF
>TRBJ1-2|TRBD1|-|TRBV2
TGTGCCAGCAGTGGACAGGGGAAATATGGCTACACCTTC
CASSGQGKYGYTF
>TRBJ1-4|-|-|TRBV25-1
TGTGCCAGCAGTGAATTCGGCAGGATTTACGAAAAACTGTTTTTT
CASSEFGRIYEKLFF